The clone carrying this T cell receptor beta chain was found many times. Its specificity is unknown. The identical CDR3 is also encoded by other nucleotide sequences in the sample. Germline assignment: CDR1 SGHNT and CDR2 YYREEE (reference sequence). V gave up 0 bases and J gave up 3 bases; unmatched junction bases: 4. The CDR3 is made up of 16 amino acids. These data originate in a study of metastatic and nonmetastatic thyroid tumors. On the study more broadly: Repertoire data that came from the blood and tumor or nodule tissue of malignant and benign thyroid patients were compared.

Using MiXCR, TCRdb reanalyzed the PCR reads. The sample carries some 16,000 clones, less than 20% recorded once. Each patient went into thyroid surgery without having received any treatment. Overall study results and limits: Reportedly, malignant thyroid tumors had significantly higher TCR beta diversity than benign nodules, in blood and tumor.

The source is a female donor with papillary thyroid cancer or a benign thyroid nodule (not recorded which). Some clones in this sample may be carry-over from other donors' samples. Sequenced sample: blood. V gene TRBV5-4 combines with J gene TRBJ2-3, with 10 bases that match TRBD1. The CDR3 region has the DNA TGTGCCAGCAGCTTGGAGCGGGGACAGGGGACAGATACGCAGTATTTT. Protein: CASSLERGQGTDTQYF.